This entry lists 27 T cell receptor beta chains sequenced from one sample in a study of T cells in Graves' hyperthyroidism and ophthalmopathy. Authors of the study amplified TCR beta CDR3 regions from RNA transcripts. In the first-round RT-PCR of the TCR CDR3, the HTBI primer set was used. MiXCR was run by TCRdb on the multiplex PCR reads, yielding one entry per CDR3 protein. The data hold 340,000 or so distinct CDR3 sequences, with roughly 17% observed a single time. Specimen: blood. The receptors originated from a man under 40 with Graves' hyperthyroidism.

This clonotype was counted many times. The rearrangement joins TRBV10-3 to TRBJ2-7; 10 nucleotides match TRBD1. This CDR3 comprises 15 residues. Trimming took 2 bases from V and 4 from J; bases not matched to a gene: 5. CDR1 and CDR2 from the germline V gene are ENHRY and SYGVKD. The CDR3 DNA reads as TGTGCCATCAGTGAGGGGACAGGGGACGTTTACGAGCAGTACTTC. It encodes CAISEGTGDVYEQYF.

This clonotype was seen a handful of times. The V and J genes are TRBV7-9 and TRBJ2-7, with D possibly called TRBD1 or TRBD2 (5 bases each). Germline loops: CDR1 SEHNR, CDR2 FQNEAQ (reference sequence). V lost 0 bases, J lost 5 bases, and 14 bases lay in between. CDR3 length: 15 amino acids. CDR3 sequence (DNA): TGTGCCAGCAGCTTAGCAGTAGGACGGGACGACGAGCAGTACTTC. It encodes CASSLAVGRDDEQYF.

The table lists this clonotype with many counts. V is TRBV7-8 and J is TRBJ2-5; the match to TRBD1 covers 7 bases. There are 14 residues in the CDR3. With V trimmed by 5 bases and J by 7 bases, 10 bases remained unmatched. Germline V CDR1 and CDR2: SGHVS, FQNEAQ. CDR3 sequence reads: CASSKLDRVGTQYF. CDR3 nucleotide sequence: TGTGCCAGCAGCAAACTCGACAGGGTCGGGACCCAGTACTTC.

This clonotype turned up a few times. The chain links TRBV13 to TRBJ2-7; D is perhaps TRBD1 or TRBD2 (5 bases each). The V end was cut by 4 bases, the J end by 5 bases, with 12 bases between. This CDR3 contains 13 residues. Germline CDR1 and CDR2: PRHDT and FYEKMQ (reference sequence). The DNA of the CDR3 is TGTGCCAGCAGCTCACAGGCACTAGACGAGCAGTACTTC. This codes for CASSSQALDEQYF.

This clonotype was recorded only once. V gene TRBV6-2 or TRBV6-3 combines with J gene TRBJ2-7; 7 nucleotides line up with TRBD2. CDR3 length: 13 amino acids. V was clipped by 6 bases and J by 3 bases; unmatched bases: 5. Germline loops: CDR1 MNHEY, CDR2 SVGEGT. CDR3 loop: CASRASGYYEQYF. CDR3 in DNA: TGTGCCAGCAGGGCTAGCGGCTACTACGAGCAGTACTTC.

In its sample, this clonotype was seen a few times. The genes are TRBV20-1 and TRBJ2-3; D gene ambiguous. CDR1 is DFQATT and CDR2 is SNEGSKA in the germline V gene (reference sequence). Trimming cost V 3 bases and J 0 bases, with 10 bases left between them. The CDR3 has 14 amino acids. CDR3 in DNA: TGCAGTGCTAGCGTCGGGTATAGCACAGATACGCAGTATTTT. Amino acids: CSASVGYSTDTQYF.

This clonotype has at least ten counts. The rearrangement links TRBV30 to TRBJ1-1; D is ambiguous. V dropped 1 base and J dropped 9 bases, with 9 bases sitting between them. CDR3 length equals 11 residues. Germline CDR1 is GTSNPN and CDR2 is SVGIG (reference sequence). Here the CDR3 DNA reads TGTGCCTGGAGTGGGCCCAAGAAAGCTTTCTTT. Translation: CAWSGPKKAFF.

The chain recombines TRBV20-1 with TRBJ1-6, with D hard to call. Trimming cost V 6 bases and J 10 bases, with 13 bases left between them. CDR1 DFQATT and CDR2 SNEGSKA come from the germline V gene (reference sequence). There are 12 residues in the CDR3. The CDR3 bases are TGCAGTGCAAGACGGACGGGATCACCCCTCCACTTT. It encodes CSARRTGSPLHF.

At least ten counts were recorded for this clonotype. The chain joins TRBV18 to TRBJ1-1; D ambiguous. Germline assignment: CDR1 KGHSH and CDR2 LQKENI. The CDR3 consists of 11 residues. Between the trimmed V and J ends, which lost 5 bases and 8 bases, there was a span of 9 bases. The CDR3, as DNA: TGTGCCAGCTCATCAACACAAGAAGCTTTCTTT. Translating it yields CASSSTQEAFF.

This clonotype appeared a few times. A read error may explain this, as a much larger clone is one base away. The chain couples TRBV5-1 to TRBJ2-3; D remains ambiguous. Trimming stripped 4 bases from V and 2 bases from J, with 8 bases between. The germline gives CDR1 SGHRS, CDR2 YFSETQ. The CDR3 has 13 amino acids. CDR3 sequence (DNA): TGCGCCAGCAGCGTCCGGAACACAGATACGCAGTATTTT. Translation gives CASSVRNTDTQYF.

CDR3 bases: TGTGCCAGCTCACCAGTCGGTAGCGGGAGGCTCCCGAAGACCCAGTACTTC. Protein sequence: CASSPVGSGRLPKTQYF. This chain joins TRBV18 and TRBJ2-5, with TRBD2 matching over 10 bases. Germline V gives CDR1 KGHSH, CDR2 LQKENI. The J segment lost 6 bases and the V segment lost 2 bases, leaving 12 bases of the junction unmatched. CDR3 length: 17 amino acids.

This clonotype has at least ten counts. This chain uses TRBV12-5 with TRBJ2-7; 13 bases map to TRBD2. The germline CDR1 and CDR2 sequences are LGHNT and FRNRAP. This CDR3 comprises 16 residues. V gave up 4 bases and J gave up 7 bases; unmatched junction bases: 10. The CDR3 here is CASGSGLAGNLFEQYF. CDR3 nucleotides: TGTGCTAGTGGTTCGGGACTAGCGGGGAACCTATTTGAGCAGTACTTC.

The chain joins TRBV9 to TRBJ2-2; unclear D gene. CDR1 and CDR2 from the germline V gene are SGDLS and YYNGEE. The V and J ends lost 0 bases and 1 base respectively, with 4 bases between them. There are 14 residues in the CDR3. The CDR3 sequence is CASSVVGNTGELFF. The CDR3 DNA sequence: TGTGCCAGCAGCGTAGTAGGGAACACCGGGGAGCTGTTTTTT.

This clonotype was recorded a few times. J is TRBJ2-3 and V is TRBV6-1; the match to TRBD2 covers 7 bases. The length of the CDR3 is 14 residues. The V segment lost 7 bases and the J segment 8 bases; nucleotides outside the gene matches: 12. Germline CDR1 and CDR2: MNHNS and SASEGT. This chain's CDR3 is CASTGRREPGTQYF. The CDR3, as DNA: TGTGCCAGCACCGGGAGGCGGGAGCCTGGTACGCAGTATTTT.

This rearrangement joins TRBV11-3 to TRBJ2-1, with 10 bases fitting TRBD2. Germline trimming cut 5 bases from V and 4 bases from J; bases unmatched to any gene: 8. CDR1 and CDR2 from the germline V gene are SGHNT and YENEEA. The CDR3 runs to 16 residues. The CDR3 DNA is TGTGCCAGCAGCCATCTCGGGACTAGCGCTTACAATGAGCAGTTCTTC. Translating it yields CASSHLGTSAYNEQFF. Full variable domain (missing parts from reference TRBV11-3 and TRBJ2-1): EAGVVQSPRYKIIEKKQPVAFWCNPISGHNTLYWYLQNLGQGPELLIRYENEEAVDDSQLPKDRFSAERLKGVDSTLKIQPAELGDSAVYLCASSHLGTSAYNEQFFGPGTRLTVL.

The genes are TRBV20-1 and TRBJ1-1; D ambiguous. This CDR3 is 11 amino acids long. V lost 0 bases and J lost 8, with 7 bases in between. Germline assignment: CDR1 DFQATT and CDR2 SNEGSKA (reference sequence). CDR3 amino acids: CSARDGREAFF. Here the CDR3 DNA reads TGCAGTGCTAGAGACGGACGAGAAGCTTTCTTT.

This chain connects TRBV7-8 to TRBJ1-2; D ambiguous. Trimming cost V 2 bases and J 2 bases, with 6 bases left between them. The CDR3 is 13 amino acids. The germline CDR1 and CDR2 sequences are SGHVS and FQNEAQ. The DNA of the CDR3 is TGTGCCAGCAGCTTAAAAACCAACTATGGCTACACCTTC. This codes for CASSLKTNYGYTF.

In this sample, this clonotype turned up many times. The chain is built from TRBV6-2 or TRBV6-3 and TRBJ1-1, with a tentative D call TRBD1 (6 bases). Trimming removed 2 bases at V and 1 base at J, with 17 bases between. The germline CDR1 and CDR2 sequences are MNHEY and SVGEGT. The CDR3 is 17 residues long. The CDR3 bases are TGTGCCAGCAGTTACCTTCTAACACAGGGATGGAACACTGAAGCTTTCTTT. Translated, it gives CASSYLLTQGWNTEAFF.

The table lists this clonotype with many counts. This chain connects TRBV5-1 to TRBJ2-1; the match to TRBD1 covers 7 bases. The length of the CDR3 is 16 residues. The junction had 17 bases not matched to a gene; V was cut back by 8 bases and J by 6 bases. CDR1 is SGHRS and CDR2 is YFSETQ in the germline V gene. CDR3 in DNA: TGCGCCAGTGGAGTAAGGGACAGTTTCTCTATCAATGAGCAGTTCTTC. It specifies CASGVRDSFSINEQFF. The variable domain in full, completed from reference TRBV5-1 and TRBJ2-1, reads KAGVTQTPRYLIKTRGQQVTLSCSPISGHRSVSWYQQTPGQGLQFLFEYFSETQRNKGNFPGRFSGRQFSNSRSEMNVSTLELGDSALYLCASGVRDSFSINEQFFGPGTRLTVL.

The rearrangement uses TRBV19 and TRBJ1-1; possible D gene TRBD1, 6 bases. Germline V CDR1 and CDR2: LNHDA, SQIVND (reference sequence). There are 11 residues in the CDR3. V lost 7 bases and J lost 10, with 13 bases in between. CDR3 in DNA: TGTGCCAGTACCCAGGGGAGGACAGCTTTCTTT. This sequence encodes CASTQGRTAFF.

This clonotype has a count of ten or more. The chain recombines TRBV3-1 with TRBJ1-2, with D possibly matching TRBD1 (6 bases). The V end was cut by 4 bases, the J end by 4 bases, with 10 bases between. The CDR3 extends over 13 amino acids. CDR1 LGHDT and CDR2 YNNKEL come from the germline V gene (reference sequence). The CDR3 DNA sequence: TGTGCCAGCAGCCTCAGGGGTAGCTATGGCTACACCTTC. Translated, it gives CASSLRGSYGYTF.

This clonotype has just one count. It may be a read error: a sequence one base away is much more abundant. V and J are TRBV20-1 and TRBJ2-3; TRBD1 agrees at 9 bases. V was pared by 7 bases and J by 4 bases, with 9 bases of the junction left unmatched. Germline V gene sequence: CDR1 DFQATT, CDR2 SNEGSKA (reference sequence). The CDR3 loop spans 14 amino acids. The CDR3 DNA is TGCAGTGTCCAGGGACAGGGCTGGCCAGATACGCAGTATTTT. Translating gives CSVQGQGWPDTQYF.

This clonotype was seen repeatedly, ten times or more. The rearrangement links TRBV18 to TRBJ2-7, with D tentatively TRBD2 (6 bases). Per the germline V gene, CDR1 is KGHSH and CDR2 is LQKENI. CDR3 length: 14 residues. Deletions cut 6 bases from V and 2 bases from J, with 14 bases between. The chain's CDR3 is CASSGGDTTYEQYF. CDR3 DNA sequence: TGTGCCAGCTCCGGCGGGGATACCACCTACGAGCAGTACTTC.

The genes are TRBV12-3 or TRBV12-4 and TRBJ2-2, with D perhaps being TRBD1 or TRBD2 (6 bases each). V shed 6 bases and J shed 1 base, with 12 bases lying between them. The CDR3 contains 15 residues. The CDR3 DNA sequence: TGTGCCAGCAGGGTGGCGGGACAGAACACCGGGGAGCTGTTTTTT. Its translation: CASRVAGQNTGELFF.

This clonotype was detected ten times or more. V is TRBV28 and J is TRBJ2-2; weak D call: TRBD2 (6 bases). Trimming shortened V by 7 bases and J by 6 bases, and 21 bases separated the two germline ends. CDR1 MDHEN and CDR2 SYDVKM come from the germline V gene. The CDR3 is 16 amino acids. In nucleotides, the CDR3 is TGTGCCAGCACTTCCACCCGCCGAACTAGCCCCGGGGAGCTGTTTTTT. Its translation: CASTSTRRTSPGELFF.

This clonotype was recorded at least ten times. The J gene is TRBJ2-3, the V gene TRBV7-3, with D hard to call. The CDR3 loop spans 13 amino acids. The germline V gene has CDR1 SGHTA and CDR2 FQGTGA. Between the trimmed V and J ends, which lost 5 bases and 5 bases, there was a span of 11 bases. CDR3 nucleotides: TGTGCCAGCAGCGCCGATCCGGGAGATACGCAGTATTTT. As protein: CASSADPGDTQYF.

This clonotype was picked up a small number of times. This rearrangement joins TRBV7-9 to TRBJ2-5; no clear D. Germline CDR1 reads SEHNR; CDR2 reads FQNEAQ (reference sequence). V was clipped by 5 bases and J by 13 bases, with 17 bases between them. The CDR3 is 12 amino acids. CDR3: CASSPSPADRYF. DNA for the CDR3: TGTGCCAGCAGCCCGAGCCCCGCGGATCGGTACTTC.